This TCR beta chain appears in the sequencing data of a study of blood T cells in healthy people across ages. Study observations and caveats: The study found more naive CD4+ cells and higher diversity in long-lived than aged donors.

Primers used in a second PCR of about 6 to 11 cycles were a sample-barcoded 5' primer and a J-beta primer mix. A single record per CDR3 protein comes from TCRdb applying MiXCR to the 5' RACE reads. The table has some 560,000 distinct CDR3 sequences, roughly a quarter seen once; the top ten hold approximately 3.6%. This clonotype was counted a few times. Its antigen is undetermined. The same data also contributed to another study, on T cells of mothers and their children.

Material for sequencing was blood. The clonotype comes from a boy between 2 and 10 years old in good health.

The CDR3 loop reads CAISEGGVIYEQYF. For the CDR3, the DNA is TGTGCCATCAGTGAGGGGGGCGTCATCTACGAGCAGTACTTC. The rearrangement links TRBV10-3 to TRBJ2-5; D is perhaps TRBD1 (6 bases). The end of the DNA fits TRBJ2-7 better, so the J call may be wrong. Germline CDR1 ENHRY, CDR2 SYGVKD. The CDR3 has 14 amino acids.